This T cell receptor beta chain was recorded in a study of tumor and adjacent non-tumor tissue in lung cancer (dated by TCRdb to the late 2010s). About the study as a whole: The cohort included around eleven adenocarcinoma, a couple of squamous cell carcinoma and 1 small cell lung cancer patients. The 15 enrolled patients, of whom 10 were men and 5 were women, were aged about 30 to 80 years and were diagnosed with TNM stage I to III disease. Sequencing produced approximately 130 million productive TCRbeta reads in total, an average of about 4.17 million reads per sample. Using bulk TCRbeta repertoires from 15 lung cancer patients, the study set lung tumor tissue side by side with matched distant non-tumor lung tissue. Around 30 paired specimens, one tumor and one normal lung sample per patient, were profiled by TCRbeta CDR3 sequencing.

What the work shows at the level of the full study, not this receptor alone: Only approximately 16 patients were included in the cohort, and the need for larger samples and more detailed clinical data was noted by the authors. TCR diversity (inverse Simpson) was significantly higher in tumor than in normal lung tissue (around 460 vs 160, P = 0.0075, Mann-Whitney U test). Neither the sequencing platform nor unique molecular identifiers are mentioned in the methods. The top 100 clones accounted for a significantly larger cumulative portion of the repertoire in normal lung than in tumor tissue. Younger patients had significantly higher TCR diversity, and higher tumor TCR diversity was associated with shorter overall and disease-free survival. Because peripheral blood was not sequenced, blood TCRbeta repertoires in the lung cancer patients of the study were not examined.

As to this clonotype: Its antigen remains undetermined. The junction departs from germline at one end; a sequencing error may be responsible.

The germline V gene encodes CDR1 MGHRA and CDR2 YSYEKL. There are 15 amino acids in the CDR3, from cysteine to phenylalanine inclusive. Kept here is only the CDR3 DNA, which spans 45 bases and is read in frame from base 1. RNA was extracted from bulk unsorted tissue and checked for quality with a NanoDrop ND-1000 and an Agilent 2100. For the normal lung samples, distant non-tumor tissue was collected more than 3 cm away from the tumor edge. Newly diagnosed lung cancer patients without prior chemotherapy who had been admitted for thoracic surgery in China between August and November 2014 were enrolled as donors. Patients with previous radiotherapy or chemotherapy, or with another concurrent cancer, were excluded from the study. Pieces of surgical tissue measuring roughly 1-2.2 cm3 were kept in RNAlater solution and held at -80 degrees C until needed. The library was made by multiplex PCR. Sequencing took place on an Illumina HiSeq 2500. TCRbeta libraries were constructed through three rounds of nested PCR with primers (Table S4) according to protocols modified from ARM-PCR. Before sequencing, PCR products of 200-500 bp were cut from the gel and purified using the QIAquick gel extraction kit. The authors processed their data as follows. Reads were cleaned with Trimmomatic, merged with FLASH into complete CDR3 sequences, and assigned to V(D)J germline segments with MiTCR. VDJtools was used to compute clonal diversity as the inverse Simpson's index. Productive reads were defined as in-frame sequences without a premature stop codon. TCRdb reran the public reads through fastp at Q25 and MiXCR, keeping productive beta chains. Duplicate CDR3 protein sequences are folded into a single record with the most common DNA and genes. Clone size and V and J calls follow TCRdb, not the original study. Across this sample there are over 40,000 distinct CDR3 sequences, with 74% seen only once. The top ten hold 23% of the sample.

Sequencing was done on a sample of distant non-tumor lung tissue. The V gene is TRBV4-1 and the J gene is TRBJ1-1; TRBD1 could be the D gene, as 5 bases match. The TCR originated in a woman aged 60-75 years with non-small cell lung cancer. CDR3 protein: CASSQGRDRNTQAFF. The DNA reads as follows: TGCGCGAGCAGCCAAGGCCGGGACCGAAACACTCAAGCTTTCTTT.